The TCR beta chain under discussion was sequenced for a study of blood T cell repertoires in COVID-19. The germline CDR1 and CDR2 sequences are KGHSH and LQKENI. V dropped 6 bases and J dropped 0 bases, with 12 bases sitting between them. CDR3 length: 15 amino acids. Measured with immunoSEQ multiplex PCR; TCRdb has only the in-frame clones, and not every one. This sample has about 14,000 clones, with around 77% found just once. The chain links TRBV18 to TRBJ1-3, with D perhaps matching TRBD1 (5 bases). This receptor was taken from a human donor in a cohort sampled during active COVID-19. The sequenced sample was peripheral blood. The CDR3 coding sequence is TGTGCCAGCTCGCCCAGGCAGGGCTCTGGAAACACCATATATTTT. Amino acid sequence: CASSPRQGSGNTIYF.